The 17 T cell receptor beta chains given below trace back to one sample, sequenced in a study of cytomegalovirus exposure and HLA in healthy donors. Repertoires were generated with immunoSEQ multiplex PCR, while TCRdb's copy carries only in-frame clones and drops some. Of 200,000 to 250,000 clones listed, approximately 80% are singletons. The specimen was PBMCs. The receptors were gathered from a woman in her twenties or thirties in good health and CMV-seropositive.

V gene TRBV29-1 combines with J gene TRBJ1-2; D is unresolved. The CDR3 sequence is 12 residues long. With 4 bases removed from V and 4 bases from J, the gap between germline ends came to 10 bases. The germline gives CDR1 SQVTM, CDR2 ANQGSEA. The CDR3 nucleotides read TGCAGCGTTGTGGGGTGGGTCTATGGCTACACCTTC. It codes for CSVVGWVYGYTF.

The rearrangement uses TRBV11-2 and TRBJ2-7; 7 bases align to TRBD2. CDR1 is SGHAT, CDR2 FQNNGV, per germline. The CDR3 is 15 residues long. J was trimmed by 0 bases and V by 1 base; bases with no gene match: 3. The CDR3 sequence: CASSLAPSGSYEQYF. For the CDR3, the DNA is TGTGCCAGCAGCTTAGCGCCTAGCGGCTCCTACGAGCAGTACTTC.

V usage is TRBV9 and J usage is TRBJ2-2; D unresolved. This CDR3 has 15 residues. V lost 4 bases and J lost 1, with 11 bases in between. Germline V gives CDR1 SGDLS, CDR2 YYNGEE. The CDR3 loop is CASSPRTGNTGELFF. The CDR3 DNA is TGTGCCAGCAGCCCACGGACGGGGAACACCGGGGAGCTGTTTTTT. The whole variable domain, filled in from reference TRBV9 and TRBJ2-2, reads DSGVTQTPKHLITATGQRVTLRCSPRSGDLSVYWYQQSLDQGLQFLIQYYNGEERAKGNILERFSAQQFPDLHSELNLSSLELGDSALYFCASSPRTGNTGELFFGEGSRLTVL.

The rearrangement links TRBV27 to TRBJ2-5; TRBD2 is a possible D gene (6 bases). V dropped 10 bases and J dropped 3 bases, with 18 bases sitting between them. This CDR3 has 14 amino acids. Looked up from germline, CDR1 is MNHEY and CDR2 is SMNVEV (reference sequence). The DNA of the CDR3 is TGTGCCACCATACGGAGGGTCTTCGAAGAGACCCAGTACTTC. Its protein is CATIRRVFEETQYF.

The V call is TRBV7-9, the J call TRBJ1-2, with 9 bases identical to TRBD1. The CDR3 totals 17 residues. CDR1 SEHNR and CDR2 FQNEAQ come from the germline V gene (reference sequence). V lost 1 base, J lost 7 bases, and 13 bases stayed unmatched. CDR3 DNA: TGTGCCAGCAGCTTAGAGGGGACAGGGCATGCCGTGAGTGGCTACACCTTC. Protein product: CASSLEGTGHAVSGYTF. Together with reference TRBV7-9 and TRBJ1-2, the CDR3 gives the full variable domain: DTGVSQNPRHKITKRGQNVTFRCDPISEHNRLYWYRQTLGQGPEFLTYFQNEAQLEKSRLLSDRFSAERPKGSFSTLEIQRTEQGDSAMYLCASSLEGTGHAVSGYTFGSGTRLTVV.

V is TRBV27 and J is TRBJ2-3; the D gene is possibly TRBD1 (6 bases). Per germline, CDR1 MNHEY and CDR2 SMNVEV (reference sequence). V lost 4 bases to trimming and J lost 2 bases, with 13 bases between them. This CDR3 has 15 residues. For the CDR3, the DNA is TGTGCCAGCAGTTCTGACAGGAGCCACACAGATACGCAGTATTTT. Its translation: CASSSDRSHTDTQYF.

This clone was seen just once. The rearrangement links TRBV2 to TRBJ2-6; D is unresolved. The germline gives CDR1 SNHLY, CDR2 FYNNEI. The CDR3 length is 16 residues. V shed 4 bases and J shed 1 base, with 11 bases lying between them. DNA for the CDR3: TGTGCCAGCAGTGGTTGGGTCGTATCTGGGGCCAACGTCCTGACTTTC. Residues: CASSGWVVSGANVLTF.

This chain uses TRBV5-6 with TRBJ2-1; D not certain. The V end was cut by 1 base, the J end by 9 bases, with 5 bases between. This CDR3 region has 11 residues. CDR1 SGHDT and CDR2 YYEEEE come from the germline V gene. As DNA, the CDR3 is TGTGCCAGCAGCTTGCAGTTTGAGCAGTTCTTC. It encodes CASSLQFEQFF.

The CDR3 here is CASSFGVAGSTDTQYF. In DNA form, the CDR3 reads TGTGCCAGCAGCTTCGGGGTAGCGGGTAGCACAGATACGCAGTATTTT. The V and J genes are TRBV9 and TRBJ2-3, with 7 bases fitting TRBD2. Germline V gene lookup returns CDR1 SGDLS and CDR2 YYNGEE. The junction had 8 bases not matched to a gene; V was cut back by 4 bases and J by 0 bases. The CDR3 covers 16 residues.

The V gene is TRBV7-2, the J gene TRBJ2-5; 12 positions match TRBD1. The germline V gene encodes CDR1 SGHTA and CDR2 FQGNSA. Unmatched junction bases numbered 7, after V lost 4 bases and J lost 4 bases. The CDR3 is made up of 16 amino acids. The CDR3 spells CASSSRDRGRRETQYF. CDR3 nucleotide sequence: TGTGCCAGCAGCTCCCGGGACAGGGGGCGTCGAGAGACCCAGTACTTC.

The gene calls are TRBV2 and TRBJ1-2; D may be TRBD1 (5 bases). V gave up 5 bases and J gave up 3 bases, with 13 bases separating them. Germline V gene data show CDR1 as SNHLY and CDR2 as FYNNEI. This CDR3 spans 14 amino acids. For the CDR3, the DNA is TGTGCCAGCAGTCCTTCAGGGACTCACTATGGCTACACCTTC. Translating gives CASSPSGTHYGYTF.

The rearrangement links TRBV7-2 to TRBJ2-7; D unresolved. Per germline, CDR1 SGHTA and CDR2 FQGNSA. The V gene lost 11 bases and the J gene lost 3 bases, with 11 bases spanning the gap. The length of the CDR3 is 11 residues. CDR3 nucleotides: TGTGCCGGGAAGCAGCACTACGAGCAGTACTTC. Protein sequence: CAGKQHYEQYF.

The chain employs TRBV5-1 and TRBJ2-2; D is uncertain. V was trimmed by 6 bases and J by 5 bases, leaving 17 bases between them. The CDR3 loop spans 15 amino acids. The germline gives CDR1 SGHRS, CDR2 YFSETQ. CDR3 in DNA: TGCGCCAGCACCGGCGGTGTGGATGGGACCGGGGAGCTGTTTTTT. Protein product: CASTGGVDGTGELFF.

This clone is a singleton in its sample. The chain uses TRBV7-9 and TRBJ2-5; TRBD2 is a possible D gene (7 bases). Germline V gene data show CDR1 as SEHNR and CDR2 as FQNEAQ (reference sequence). V lost 2 bases, J lost 5 bases, and 12 bases lay in between. The CDR3 runs to 14 residues. CDR3 amino acids: CASSLLGGPETQYF. As DNA, the CDR3 is TGTGCCAGCAGCTTATTGGGGGGGCCGGAGACCCAGTACTTC.

The V and J genes are TRBV4-1 and TRBJ2-2; D is undetermined. V lost 4 bases, J lost 4 bases, and 16 bases lay in between. The CDR3 loop spans 16 amino acids. Germline V gives CDR1 MGHRA, CDR2 YSYEKL. The CDR3 DNA reads as TGCGCCAGCAGCCTCAAGTCGGCTGCGGTCACCGGGGAGCTGTTTTTT. As protein: CASSLKSAAVTGELFF.

This clone was detected a few times. The V and J genes are TRBV30 and TRBJ2-1; D gene ambiguous. Germline CDR1 and CDR2: GTSNPN and SVGIG (reference sequence). V was shortened by 0 bases and J by 8 bases, with 8 bases between the two germline ends. The CDR3 loop spans 12 amino acids. This chain's CDR3 is CAWSVFYDEQFF. The CDR3 DNA reads as TGTGCCTGGAGTGTGTTCTATGATGAGCAGTTCTTC.

The chain couples TRBV25-1 to TRBJ2-3, with a possible D match to TRBD1 (5 bases). V was shortened by 1 base and J by 4 bases, with 12 bases between the two germline ends. The CDR3 has 15 residues. Looked up from germline, CDR1 is MGHDK and CDR2 is SYGVNS. The DNA for the CDR3 is TGTGCCAGCAGTGAATGGTGGGGCGAGGCAGATACGCAGTATTTT. It codes for CASSEWWGEADTQYF.